This T cell receptor beta chain came from a study of blood T cell repertoires in COVID-19. For the study at large: Researchers got acute and convalescent COVID-19 samples from the United States, Italy and Spain.

The table came from immunoSEQ multiplex PCR; TCRdb's copy has only in-frame clones and leaves some out. The data contain roughly 270,000 clones, 88% of them singletons. The CDR3 loop spans 17 amino acids. V gave up 1 base and J gave up 4 bases, with 17 bases separating them. Germline loops: CDR1 SEHNR, CDR2 FQNEAQ (reference sequence). The specimen was peripheral blood. The V call is TRBV7-9, the J call TRBJ2-1; D may be TRBD2 (5 bases). This TCR was sampled from a man aged 18 to 30 with active or convalescent COVID-19. The CDR3 region is CASSLDDGEVLYNEQFF. CDR3 DNA sequence: TGTGCCAGCAGCTTAGATGACGGGGAAGTCCTTTACAATGAGCAGTTCTTC.